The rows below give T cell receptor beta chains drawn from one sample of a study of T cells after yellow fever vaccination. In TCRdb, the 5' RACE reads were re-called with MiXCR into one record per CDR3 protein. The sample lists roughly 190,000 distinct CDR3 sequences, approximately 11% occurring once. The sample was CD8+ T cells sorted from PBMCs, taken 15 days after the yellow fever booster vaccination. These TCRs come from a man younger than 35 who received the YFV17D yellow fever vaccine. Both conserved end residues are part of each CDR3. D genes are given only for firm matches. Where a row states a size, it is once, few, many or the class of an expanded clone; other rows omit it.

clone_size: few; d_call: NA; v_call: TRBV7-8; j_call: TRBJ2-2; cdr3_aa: CASSLRRAGTGELFF; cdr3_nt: NA
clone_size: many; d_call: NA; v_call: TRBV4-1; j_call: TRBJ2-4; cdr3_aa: CASSQVGVNIQYF; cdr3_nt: TGCGCCAGCAGCCAAGTCGGGGTAAACATTCAGTACTTC
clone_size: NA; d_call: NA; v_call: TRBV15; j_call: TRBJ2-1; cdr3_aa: CATSGTSKHEQFF; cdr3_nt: TGTGCCACCAGCGGTACTAGCAAGCATGAGCAGTTCTTC
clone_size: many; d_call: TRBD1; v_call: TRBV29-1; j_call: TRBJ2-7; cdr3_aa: CSAKQTGSPYEQYF; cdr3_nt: TGCAGCGCCAAACAGACAGGGTCCCCCTACGAGCAGTACTTC
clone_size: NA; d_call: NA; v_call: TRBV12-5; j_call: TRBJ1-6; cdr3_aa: CASGLVIGGDSPLHF; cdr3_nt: TGTGCTAGTGGTTTGGTAATCGGGGGTGATTCACCCCTCCACTTT
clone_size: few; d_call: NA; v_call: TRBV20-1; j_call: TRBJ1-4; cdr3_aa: CSASPTTTNEKLFF; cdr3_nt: TGCAGTGCTAGCCCCACAACAACTAATGAAAAACTGTTTTTT
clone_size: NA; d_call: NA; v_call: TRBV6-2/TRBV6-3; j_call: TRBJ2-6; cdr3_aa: CASSRPRSGANVLTF; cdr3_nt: TGTGCCAGCAGTCGTCCCCGCTCTGGGGCCAACGTCCTGACTTTC
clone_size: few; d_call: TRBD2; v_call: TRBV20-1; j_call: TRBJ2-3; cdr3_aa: CSARELAGGPAQYF; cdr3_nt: TGCAGTGCTAGAGAGCTAGCGGGGGGGCCTGCGCAGTATTTT
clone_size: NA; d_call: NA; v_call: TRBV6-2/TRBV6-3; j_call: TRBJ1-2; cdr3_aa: CASSYTGPQGGYTF; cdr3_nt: TGTGCCAGCAGTTACACGGGACCGCAGGGGGGCTACACCTTC
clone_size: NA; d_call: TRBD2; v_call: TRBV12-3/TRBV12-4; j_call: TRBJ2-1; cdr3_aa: CASSFATSGAHNEQFF; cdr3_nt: TGTGCCAGCAGTTTTGCGACTAGCGGGGCCCACAATGAGCAGTTCTTC
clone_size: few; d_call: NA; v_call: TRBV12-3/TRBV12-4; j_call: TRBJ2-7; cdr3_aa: CASSLYSSSYEQYF; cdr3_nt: TGTGCCAGCAGTTTATACAGTAGCTCCTACGAGCAGTACTTC
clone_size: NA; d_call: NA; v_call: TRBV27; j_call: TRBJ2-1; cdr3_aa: CASSPPDRVEQFF; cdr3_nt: TGTGCCAGCAGTCCCCCGGACAGAGTCGAGCAGTTCTTC
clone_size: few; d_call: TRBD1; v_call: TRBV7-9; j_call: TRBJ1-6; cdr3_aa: CASSPSGGTLHF; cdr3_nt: TGTGCCAGCAGCCCCTCAGGGGGGACCCTCCACTTT
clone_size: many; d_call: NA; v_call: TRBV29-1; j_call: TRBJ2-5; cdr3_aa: CSVELPGATYETQYF; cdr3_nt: TGCAGCGTTGAGCTTCCCGGGGCGACCTACGAGACCCAGTACTTC
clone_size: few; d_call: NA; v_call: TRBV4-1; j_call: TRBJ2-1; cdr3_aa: CASSQDGEWFF; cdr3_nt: TGCGCCAGCAGCCAAGATGGGGAGTGGTTCTTC
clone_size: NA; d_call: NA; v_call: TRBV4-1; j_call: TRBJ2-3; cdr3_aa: CASSPEGGTGTDTQYF; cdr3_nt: TGCGCCAGCAGCCCTGAGGGGGGGACGGGCACAGATACGCAGTATTTT
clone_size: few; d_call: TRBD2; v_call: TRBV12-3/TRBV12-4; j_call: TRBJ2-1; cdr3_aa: CASSKKSFLAGGRNEQFF; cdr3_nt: TGTGCCAGCAGTAAAAAGTCCTTCCTAGCGGGGGGGCGGAATGAGCAGTTCTTC